The 5 T cell receptor beta chains reported below all come from one sample, sequenced in a study of blood T cell repertoires in COVID-19. Profiled with immunoSEQ multiplex PCR; TCRdb holds only in-frame clones, not every one. The sample consists of roughly 70,000 clones, about 90% of them appearing once. Sequences were obtained from peripheral blood. Receptor source: a human donor in a cohort sampled during active COVID-19.

The chain has TRBV28 and TRBJ2-7, with D hard to call. The CDR3 totals 12 residues. CDR1 is MDHEN and CDR2 is SYDVKM in the germline V gene. The V and J ends lost 2 bases and 4 bases respectively, with 6 bases between them. The CDR3 loop reads CASSLDQYEQYF. CDR3 nucleotide sequence: TGTGCCAGCAGTTTAGATCAGTACGAGCAGTACTTC.

This clone has just one count. This chain joins TRBV3-1 (or the pseudogene TRBV3-2) and TRBJ2-7, with D perhaps TRBD2 (5 bases). In germline, CDR1 is LGHDT, CDR2 YNNKEL (reference sequence). CDR3 size: 16 residues. V lost 4 bases and J lost 0, with 16 bases in between. CDR3: CASSPTGGYLSYEQYF. DNA of the CDR3: TGTGCCAGCAGCCCAACGGGCGGGTACCTCTCCTACGAGCAGTACTTC.

V and J are TRBV11-2 and TRBJ2-7; 7 nucleotides match TRBD1. This CDR3 has 15 amino acids. In germline, CDR1 is SGHAT, CDR2 FQNNGV. Losses at the gene ends were 1 base for V and 9 bases for J; bases not matched to a gene: 12. The CDR3 DNA follows: TGTGCCAGCAGCTTAGCCCTACGACAGGGTGAAACGCAGTACTTC. Amino acid sequence: CASSLALRQGETQYF.

The count of this clone is one. This chain's CDR3 is CASSEGTGGAYEQYF. The CDR3 DNA sequence: TGTGCCAGCAGCGAGGGGACAGGGGGCGCCTACGAGCAGTACTTC. The chain is built from TRBV9 and TRBJ2-7; TRBD1 aligns across 12 bases. Germline V gene lookup returns CDR1 SGDLS and CDR2 YYNGEE. After removal of 3 bases from V and 2 bases from J, the junction contained 3 bases not matched to a gene. This CDR3 comprises 15 residues.

CDR3 in DNA: TGTGCCTGGACCAGGGGGAATTCACCCCTCCACTTT. It codes for CAWTRGNSPLHF. The V call is TRBV30, the J call TRBJ1-6, with 7 bases fitting TRBD1. CDR1 and CDR2 from the germline V gene are GTSNPN and SVGIG (reference sequence). The CDR3 has 12 amino acids. After removal of 4 bases from V and 7 bases from J, the junction contained 1 base not matched to a gene.